Below are 28 T cell receptor delta chains sequenced from a single sample in a study of gamma delta lymphoproliferative disorders and STAT genes. The receptor sequences were amplified from genomic DNA of peripheral blood mononuclear cells. TCRdb reprocessed the multiplex PCR reads through CATT. This sample carries over 800 delta-chain clones, 1.4% to 1.5% of them seen once, and the ten largest clones take approximately 80%. The sample was blood. The source is a human donor in good health.

In the case of this clone: TCRdb assigns this DNA the protein of a much larger clone, which departs from its translation at residue 8; this likely reflects a read error, and the protein shown comes from translating the DNA. The chain recombines TRDV2 with TRDJ1; maybe TRDD3 (6 bases). There are 25 residues in the CDR3. Trimming cost V 0 bases and J 3 bases, with 43 bases left between them. Germline lookup yields CDR1 GEAIGNYY and CDR2 EKD. This CDR3 reads CACDTVSRTSSELRLLGGGSDKLIF. The CDR3 nucleotides are TGTGCCTGTGACACCGTTAGTCGCACCTCTTCGGAATTACGGCTACTGGGTGGGGGCTCCGATAAACTCATCTTT.

This clone was detected only a few times. TCRdb's protein for this DNA is that of a much larger clone and differs from the translation at residue 8, likely a read error; the protein shown is the DNA translation. This rearrangement joins TRDV1 to TRDJ1; 9 positions agree with TRDD3. The CDR3 is 15 residues long. The V gene's germline CDR1 is TSWWSYY and CDR2 QGS. Trimming removed 9 bases from V and 0 bases from J; junction bases left unmatched: 8. The CDR3 here is CALLTGGHNTDKLIF. The CDR3 DNA reads as TGTGCTCTGCTTACTGGGGGACACAACACCGATAAACTCATCTTT.

This clone was counted a few times. A read error likely explains this, since a far larger clone differs by one base. The same CDR3 can be traced to other DNA sequences in this sample. The rearrangement uses TRDV3 and TRDJ1; the match to TRDD3 covers 13 bases. Germline V gene lookup returns CDR1 TVYSNPD and CDR2 GDNSRS (reference sequence). The CDR3 is 19 amino acids. The CDR3 loop reads CAFAFHYYWGIRHTDKLIF. The CDR3 nucleotides read TGTGCATTCGCTTTCCATTATTACTGGGGGATACGCCACACCGATAAACTCATCTTT. Using reference TRDV3 and TRDJ1 for the parts outside the CDR3, the full variable domain is CDKVTQSSPDQTVASGSEVVLLCTYDTVYSNPDLFWYRIRPDYSFQFVFYGDNSRSEGADFTQGRFSVKHILTQKAFHLVISPVRTEDSATYYCAFAFHYYWGIRHTDKLIFGKGTRVTVEP.

This clone was counted between two and nine times. A far larger clone is a single base away, which makes a read error likely. Within the sample, other DNA sequences also encode this same CDR3. J is TRDJ1 and V is TRDV1; 9 bases match TRDD3. CDR3 size: 23 residues. J gave up 0 bases and V 3 bases, and 26 bases lay outside the gene matches. Germline CDR1 TSWWSYY, CDR2 QGS. Written as DNA, the CDR3 is TGTGCTCTTGGGGACCCTCTTGTCTTCCTAGCCTGGGGGATCGGCTTGTACACCGATAAACTCATCTTT. Residues: CALGDPLVFLAWGIGLYTDKLIF.

Worth noting for this clone: The translation of this DNA and the TCRdb protein of a much larger clone differ at residue 5, probably owing to a read error; the protein shown here is translated from the DNA. The genes are TRDV2 and TRDJ2; 8 bases agree with TRDD3. Germline V lookup: CDR1 GEAIGNYY, CDR2 EKD. This CDR3 has 18 amino acids. V lost 3 bases to trimming and J lost 2 bases; unmatched junction nucleotides: 13. DNA of the CDR3: TGTGCCTGTGACGCCGTTTCGGGGGATAGGGCCTTGACAGCACAACTCTTCTTT. This encodes CACDAVSGDRALTAQLFF.

There are a few counts of this clone. This DNA's translation differs at residue 14 from TCRdb's protein, which comes from a much larger clone; a read error is likely, and the protein shown is translated from the DNA. The DNA for the CDR3 is TGTGCCTGTGACACGCTGGGGGATAAGATGACCGATAAACCCATCTTT. Amino acids: CACDTLGDKMTDKPIF. The gene calls are TRDV2 and TRDJ1, with 10 bases that match TRDD3. The CDR3 sequence is 16 residues long. Germline-derived CDR1 and CDR2 are GEAIGNYY and EKD.

This clone appeared a few times. This DNA translates differently at residue 11 from the TCRdb protein, which is that of a much larger clone; a read error is likely, and the protein shown is the DNA's own translation. V is TRDV1 and J is TRDJ1; 9 bases match TRDD3. Germline CDR1 reads TSWWSYY; CDR2 reads QGS. Trimming took 3 bases from V and 0 from J; bases not matched to a gene: 26. The CDR3 covers 23 residues. CDR3: CALGDPLVFLGWGIGLYTDKLIF. As DNA, the CDR3 is TGTGCTCTTGGGGACCCTCTTGTCTTCCTAGGCTGGGGGATCGGTTTGTACACCGATAAACTCATCTTT.

This clone was found a few times. This likely stems from a read error, as it lies one base from a far larger clone. Other DNA sequences in the sample encode the same CDR3. This rearrangement joins TRDV3 to TRDJ1; TRDD3 aligns across 13 bases. The CDR3 length is 19 residues. Germline V lookup: CDR1 TVYSNPD, CDR2 GDNSRS (reference sequence). This CDR3 is CAFAFHYYWGIRHTDKLIF. As DNA, the CDR3 is TGTGCATTCGCCTTCCATTATTACTGGGGGATACGCCACACTGATAAACTCATCTTT.

On this clone: A read error likely explains why the TCRdb protein, taken from a much larger clone, differs from this DNA's translation at residue 17; the protein shown is translated from the DNA. The CDR3 coding sequence is TGTGCTCTTGGGAAGGCCTTCCTACGTTCTGGGGGATATCTATCCGATGAACTCATCTTT. It encodes CALGKAFLRSGGYLSDELIF. The chain couples TRDV1 to TRDJ1, with D tentatively TRDD3 (10 bases). This CDR3 has 20 residues. CDR1 and CDR2 (germline): TSWWSYY, QGS.

This clone was seen more than once but under ten times. It is likely a read error: a sequence one base away is far more abundant. V gene TRDV2 combines with J gene TRDJ2; TRDD3 matches at 8 bases. The CDR3 is made up of 18 amino acids. Germline V gives CDR1 GEAIGNYY, CDR2 EKD. J lost 2 bases, V lost 0 bases, and 10 bases had no gene match. CDR3 residues: CACDTVSGDRVLTAQLFF. In nucleotides, the CDR3 is TGTGCCTGTGACACCGTTTCGGGGGATAGGGTCTTGACAGCACAACTCTTCTTT.

This clone occurred a few times. A far larger clone is off by one base, so a read error is likely. V is TRDV2 and J is TRDJ1, with 10 bases lining up with TRDD3. Trimming removed 0 bases from V and 1 base from J; junction bases left unmatched: 10. This CDR3 is built from 18 residues. Germline CDR1 reads GEAIGNYY; CDR2 reads EKD. CDR3 DNA: TGTGCCTGTGACACCGTGGGTGGGGGATACTCGCGCACCGATAAACTCATCTTT. This gives the protein CACDTVGGGYSRTDKLIF.

With respect to this clone: This DNA's translation and the protein TCRdb lists, from a much larger clone, do not match at residue 10, likely due to a read error; the protein shown is translated from the DNA. The rearrangement links TRDV1 to TRDJ1; 9 positions match TRDD3. Germline V gene sequence: CDR1 TSWWSYY, CDR2 QGS. The ends lost 3 bases at V and 0 bases at J; junction bases unmatched: 26. The CDR3 totals 23 residues. The DNA of the CDR3 is TGTGCTCTTGGGGACCCTCTTGTCTTCCAAGCCTGGGGGATCGGTTTGTACACCGATAAACTCATCTTT. It specifies CALGDPLVFQAWGIGLYTDKLIF.

Remarks on this clone: TCRdb shows a much larger clone's protein in place of this DNA's translation, and the two differ at residues 12 and 19, likely through a read error; the protein shown is translated from the DNA. V and J are TRDV1 and TRDJ1; a weak D match, TRDD2 (7 bases). The V gene's germline CDR1 is TSWWSYY and CDR2 QGS. There are 23 residues in the CDR3. This CDR3 is CALGDPLVFLALGIGLYTNKLIF. In DNA form, the CDR3 reads TGTGCTCTTGGGGACCCTCTTGTCTTCCTAGCCTTGGGGATCGGTTTGTACACCAATAAACTCATCTTT.

The sample holds a few counts of this clone. This likely reflects a read error, since a far larger clone is one base away. This specimen includes other DNA sequences encoding the same CDR3. CDR3 amino acids: CALLTGGYNTDKLIF. CDR3 in DNA: TGTGCTCTGCTTACTGGGGGATACAACACCGACAAACTCATCTTT. V gene TRDV1 combines with J gene TRDJ1; 12 nucleotides line up with TRDD3. From germline, CDR1 is TSWWSYY and CDR2 QGS. The CDR3 sequence is 15 residues long.

About this clone: TCRdb's listed protein matches a much larger clone and diverges from this DNA's translation at residue 5, likely through a read error; the protein shown comes from the DNA. The chain couples TRDV1 to TRDJ1, with D possibly matching TRDD3 (5 bases). The CDR3 is made up of 20 amino acids. Germline loops: CDR1 TSWWSYY, CDR2 QGS. In DNA form, the CDR3 reads TGTGCTCTTGGGAAACTTTCCACTGGCACTAACCCTAGGTACACCGATAAACTCATCTTT. Its translation is CALGKLSTGTNPRYTDKLIF.

By sample fraction, this clone is medium-sized. This probably arose from a read error, given a far larger clone one base away. The sample contains more than one DNA sequence encoding this CDR3. The chain couples TRDV1 to TRDJ1; tentatively, D is TRDD3 (10 bases). In germline, CDR1 is TSWWSYY, CDR2 QGS. Trimming removed 6 bases from V and 3 bases from J, with 32 bases in between. The CDR3 is 20 residues long. The CDR3 DNA reads TGTGCTCTTGGAAAGGCCTTCCTACGTTCTGGGGGATATCTATCCGATAAACTCATCTTT. It specifies CALGKAFLRSGGYLSDKLIF.

This clone is categorized as medium-sized. This likely came from a read error, as a far larger clone is one base away. The chain combines TRDV1 with TRDJ1; TRDD3 is a possible D gene (10 bases). The germline V gene encodes CDR1 TSWWSYY and CDR2 QGS. The CDR3 runs 20 residues. V was shortened by 5 bases and J by 3 bases, with 31 bases between the two germline ends. CDR3 coding DNA: TGTGCTCTTGGGAGGGCCTTCCTACGTTCTGGGGGATATCTATCCGATAAACTCATCTTT. Translating gives CALGRAFLRSGGYLSDKLIF.

Ten or more counts support this clone. The protein TCRdb lists belongs to a much larger clone and differs from this DNA's translation at residue 8, which points to a read error; the protein shown is made from the DNA. V and J are TRDV2 and TRDJ1; D perhaps matches TRDD3 (10 bases). Germline V gives CDR1 GEAIGNYY, CDR2 EKD. V was cut by 1 base and J by 4 bases, with 36 bases left in between. This CDR3 is 22 amino acids long. CDR3 nucleotide sequence: TGTGCCTGTGACACAATTCTAAGGCCTTCCTACCAATTGGGGGATACCCACGATAAACTCATCTTT. This translates into CACDTILRPSYQLGDTHDKLIF.

The table lists this clone with a few counts. The protein that TCRdb holds for this DNA derives from a much larger clone and differs from the translated DNA at residue 15, which likely indicates a read error; the protein shown here is translated from the DNA. The V call is TRDV1, the J call TRDJ1; 9 bases align to TRDD3. V lost 3 bases, J lost 0 bases, and 26 bases stayed unmatched. Looked up from germline, CDR1 is TSWWSYY and CDR2 is QGS. This CDR3 contains 23 residues. The DNA for the CDR3 is TGTGCTCTTGGGGACCCTCTTGTCTTCCTAGCCTGGGGGATCGATTTGTACACCGATAAACTCATCTTT. Protein: CALGDPLVFLAWGIDLYTDKLIF.

Note on this clone: TCRdb attributes to this sequence the protein of a much larger clone, which differs from the DNA translation at residue 4; a read error is likely, and the protein displayed is translated from the DNA. The J gene is TRDJ1, the V gene TRDV1; a weak D match, TRDD3 (10 bases). Looked up from germline, CDR1 is TSWWSYY and CDR2 is QGS. This CDR3 is 20 amino acids long. V lost 7 bases, J lost 3 bases, and 33 bases lay in between. CDR3 DNA: TGTGCTCTTGTGAAGGCCTTCCTACGTTCTGGGGGATATCTATCCGATAAACTCATCTTT. This sequence encodes CALVKAFLRSGGYLSDKLIF.

This clone was observed a few times. It is likely a read error: a sequence one base away is far more abundant. The sample carries other DNA sequences with the same CDR3. The chain recombines TRDV1 with TRDJ1, with D maybe TRDD3 (10 bases). There are 20 residues in the CDR3. Per germline, CDR1 TSWWSYY and CDR2 QGS. CDR3 protein: CALGKAFLRSGGYLSDKLIF. CDR3 bases: TGTGCTCTTGGGAAGGCCTTCCTACGTTCTGGGGGATATCTATCCGATAAACTTATCTTT.

In its sample, this clone was seen a few times. The protein recorded in TCRdb matches a much larger clone and deviates from this DNA's translation at residue 11, suggesting a read error; the protein here is obtained by translating the DNA. The chain has TRDV2 and TRDJ2; TRDD3 agrees at 8 bases. V trimming: 0 bases; J trimming: 2 bases; junction bases outside the gene matches: 10. This CDR3 is built from 18 residues. Germline CDR1 reads GEAIGNYY; CDR2 reads EKD. The CDR3 loop reads CACDTVSGDRTLTAQLFF. The CDR3 DNA reads TGTGCCTGTGACACCGTTTCGGGGGATAGGACCTTGACAGCACAACTCTTCTTT.

At least ten counts were recorded for this clone. A far larger clone is off by one base, so a read error is likely. This specimen includes other DNA sequences encoding the same CDR3. The genes are TRDV1 and TRDJ1; 10 bases fit TRDD3. The CDR3 totals 20 residues. CDR1 is TSWWSYY, CDR2 QGS, per germline. With V trimmed by 5 bases and J by 3 bases, 21 bases remained unmatched. The CDR3 here is CALGKAFLRSGGYLSDKLIF. The DNA for the CDR3 is TGTGCTCTTGGGAAGGCCTTTCTACGTTCTGGGGGATATCTATCCGATAAACTCATCTTT.

This clone was seen more than once but under ten times. The TCRdb record carries a much larger clone's protein, which differs from this DNA's translation at residue 16; a read error is the likely cause, and the protein listed here is the DNA translation. The rearrangement uses TRDV2 and TRDJ1; D is unresolved. CDR3 length equals 22 residues. V was clipped by 3 bases and J by 1 base, with 35 bases between them. The germline V gene has CDR1 GEAIGNYY and CDR2 EKD. CDR3 DNA sequence: TGTGCCTGTGACTCGACGAGACCTGCTCAGACTCTGGACCTAAGGGTCACCGATAAACTCATCTTT. Protein product: CACDSTRPAQTLDLRVTDKLIF.

Sample share makes this clone medium-sized. A far larger clone is a single base away, which makes a read error likely. This sequence joins TRDV2 and TRDJ1; D remains ambiguous. CDR1 and CDR2 from the germline V gene are GEAIGNYY and EKD. Deletions cut 3 bases from V and 2 bases from J, with 12 bases between. CDR3 length: 14 residues. CDR3 loop: CACDALTGTDKLIF. The CDR3 nucleotides are TGTGCCTGTGACGCCCTCACCGGGACCGATAAACTCATCTTT.

This clone is deemed medium-sized. This sequence is one base from a far larger clone and is likely a read error. This CDR3 is also generated by other DNA sequences in the sample. The chain couples TRDV3 to TRDJ1; D call uncertain. V lost 0 bases and J lost 7, with 12 bases in between. The CDR3 covers 12 residues. Germline CDR1 is TVYSNPD and CDR2 is GDNSRS (reference sequence). For the CDR3, the DNA is TGTGCCTTTAGGTTCCAGCCGCTTAAACTCATCTTT. Translated, it gives CAFRFQPLKLIF.

This clone came up a few times. A far larger clone is just one base off, so this is likely a read error. Other DNA sequences in this specimen translate into the identical CDR3. The chain combines TRDV1 with TRDJ1, with D possibly TRDD3 on 5 matching bases. Germline-derived CDR1 and CDR2 are TSWWSYY and QGS. V lost 3 bases and J 0 bases, leaving 26 bases between the germline ends. This CDR3 has 20 residues. CDR3 loop: CALGELSTGTNPRYTDKLIF. For the CDR3, the DNA is TGTGCTCTTGGGGAGCTTTCCACTGGCACTAACCCTAGGTACACCGATAAACTCATCTTT.

This clone was picked up a small number of times. For this DNA, TCRdb reports the protein of a much larger clone, which diverges at residue 5, most likely from a read error; the protein presented here is translated directly from the DNA. This chain links TRDV3 with TRDJ1; TRDD3 aligns across 9 bases. Germline values: CDR1 TVYSNPD, CDR2 GDNSRS (reference sequence). V was clipped by 1 base and J by 1 base; unmatched bases: 10. The CDR3 covers 16 residues. CDR3 nucleotide sequence: TGTGCCTTTATAGAGGGGATACGCTGGGGCACCGATAAACTCATCTTT. Its translation is CAFIEGIRWGTDKLIF.